The rows below give T cell receptor beta chains drawn from one sample of a study of control samples from healthy donors and cancer patients. Only in-frame clones appear in the TCRdb table, and some are missing; sequencing was by immunoSEQ multiplex PCR. The data show under 70,000 clones, about 96% seen once. Input material: blood. The receptors originated from a young woman in good health. Each CDR3 is given with its conserved first and last residue. The D gene is left open where the match is weak. The size of a clone is reported for some rows only, either as once, few or many, or as a class for expanded clones.

TRBV15	TRBJ1-2	TRBD1	NA	TGTGCCACCAGCAGAGACGAGGGGAGGGGGCCTGGCTACACCTTC	CATSRDEGRGPGYTF
TRBV6-5	TRBJ1-1	NA	NA	TGTGCCAGCAGTTACGGGCCGGCGATCACTGAAGCTTTCTTT	CASSYGPAITEAFF
TRBV21-1	TRBJ2-2	NA	NA	TGTGCCAGCTCGCAAAGGAGCGGGACCTCTACTGTCGCTAACACCGGGGAGCTGTTTTTT	CASSQRSGTSTVANTGELFF
TRBV11-2	TRBJ1-2	NA	NA	TGTGCCAGCAGCAGCCAACATAGAGGCTACACCTTC	CASSSQHRGYTF
TRBV4-3	TRBJ2-5	TRBD2	NA	TGCGCCAGCAGCCAAGGGGCTAGCGGGGGGGCCGTAAGGGAGACCCAGTACTTC	CASSQGASGGAVRETQYF
TRBV5-6	TRBJ2-3	NA	NA	TGTGCCAGCAGCTATAGTGCTAGGATTTTAGATACGCAGTATTTT	CASSYSARILDTQYF
TRBV28	TRBJ2-5	NA	NA	TGTGCCAGGACCGGACTACAAGAGACCCAGTACTTC	CARTGLQETQYF
TRBV5-1	TRBJ1-1	NA	few	TGCGCCAGCAGCTTGGCCGGGTACACTGAAGCTTTCTTT	CASSLAGYTEAFF
TRBV5-1	TRBJ1-1	NA	NA	TGCGCCAGCAGCTTGAACATTAACACTGAAGCTTTCTTT	CASSLNINTEAFF
TRBV16	TRBJ1-5	NA	NA	TGTGCCAGCAGCCAATCCGGCCGAGGGGAACAGCCCCAGCATTTT	CASSQSGRGEQPQHF
TRBV7-9	TRBJ2-1	NA	NA	TGTGCCAGCAGCGTCACCTACAATGAGCAGTTCTTC	CASSVTYNEQFF
TRBV18	TRBJ2-5	TRBD2	NA	TGTGCCAGCTCCCCCCCTAGCGGGCAAGAGACCCAGTACTTC	CASSPPSGQETQYF
TRBV27	TRBJ1-1	NA	NA	TGTGCCAGCAGTTCTCTTTTCAGGATGAACACTGAAGCTTTCTTT	CASSSLFRMNTEAFF
TRBV13	TRBJ2-5	TRBD2	NA	TGTGCCAGCAGCTTGACTAGCGGGGGTTCCCAAGAGACCCAGTACTTC	CASSLTSGGSQETQYF
TRBV4-2	TRBJ2-5	NA	NA	TGTGCCAGCAGCCACAGCTTCTGGACTAGGGGGATCCAAGAGACCCAGTACTTC	CASSHSFWTRGIQETQYF
TRBV2	TRBJ1-6	NA	NA	TGTGCCAGCAGTCCTGGACTGCCTCGGAATTCACCCCTCCACTTT	CASSPGLPRNSPLHF
TRBV29-1	TRBJ1-2	NA	NA	TGCAGCGCCAGGACATCTAACTATGGCTACACCTTC	CSARTSNYGYTF
TRBV28	TRBJ1-2	NA	NA	TGTGCCAGCAGCCCCCTGGGGGGTGGCTACACCTTC	CASSPLGGGYTF
TRBV25-1	TRBJ1-2	TRBD1	NA	TGTGCCAGCAGTGAATTTGGGGACAGTGGCTACACCTTC	CASSEFGDSGYTF
TRBV7-2	TRBJ1-1	NA	NA	TGTGCCAGCAGCTCTTCCGTAAACACTGAAGCTTTCTTT	CASSSSVNTEAFF
TRBV4-3	TRBJ2-1	NA	once	TGCGCCAGCAGCCAAGTTGCACAAGGGACCCCGGACAATGAGCAGTTCTTC	CASSQVAQGTPDNEQFF
TRBV28	TRBJ2-4	TRBD2	NA	TGTGCCAGCCTTTCAGGGGGGCTAGCGGGGGTTTTCGGCAAAAACATTCAGTACTTC	CASLSGGLAGVFGKNIQYF
TRBV10-1	TRBJ2-7	NA	few	TGCGCCAGCAGGATAGGGCGGGTCTATTCCTACGAGCAGTACTTC	CASRIGRVYSYEQYF
TRBV7-9	TRBJ1-2	NA	NA	TGTGCCAGCAGCTTAGAGGCCCCCGGAGCGTATGGCTACACCTTC	CASSLEAPGAYGYTF
TRBV30	TRBJ1-1	TRBD1	NA	TGTGCCTGGACTCCCTGGACAGGAGGCGTCACTGAAGCTTTCTTT	CAWTPWTGGVTEAFF
TRBV6-5	TRBJ1-2	NA	NA	TGTGCCAGCAGTTACGCGGACCTTAGCTATGGCTACACCTTC	CASSYADLSYGYTF
TRBV5-1	TRBJ1-2	NA	NA	TGCGCCAGCAGCGACGTCCAGGGTGCCCAGGGCTACACCTTC	CASSDVQGAQGYTF
TRBV4-2	TRBJ1-6	NA	few	TGTGCCAGCAGCCAAGATGGGTTGAGCTCCTATAATTCACCCCTCCACTTT	CASSQDGLSSYNSPLHF
TRBV6-5	TRBJ1-1	NA	NA	TGTGCCAGCAGGGGACACCCGAACACTGAAGCTTTCTTT	CASRGHPNTEAFF
TRBV7-2	TRBJ2-5	TRBD1	NA	TGTGCCAGCAGCTTAGAGCAGGGGGCTCAAAAGACCCAGTACTTC	CASSLEQGAQKTQYF
TRBV11-2	TRBJ1-3	NA	NA	TGTGCCAGCAGCTTACAATCGTTCGTTTCCTCTGGAAACACCATATATTTT	CASSLQSFVSSGNTIYF
TRBV15	TRBJ1-3	NA	NA	TGTGCCACCAGCAGAGATGTCTCTGGAAACACCATATATTTT	CATSRDVSGNTIYF
TRBV7-9	TRBJ2-1	TRBD1	few	TGTGCCAGCAGCTCCTGGACAGGGGTAGACATATCGCCCAATGAGCAGTTCTTC	CASSSWTGVDISPNEQFF
TRBV6-6	TRBJ1-2	NA	NA	TGTGCCAGCAGTTACGACCAGGGAGGCTATGGCTACACCTTC	CASSYDQGGYGYTF
TRBV28	TRBJ1-2	TRBD1	NA	TGTGCCACCCAGGGGGGGGCTATCGTATATGGCTACACCTTC	CATQGGAIVYGYTF
TRBV3-1/TRBV3-2	TRBJ2-7	NA	NA	TGTGCCAGCAGCCATCTTTGGGGATACGAGCAGTACTTC	CASSHLWGYEQYF
TRBV28	TRBJ1-2	NA	NA	TGTGCCAGCAGTAGGGGGGTGTATGGCTACACCTTC	CASSRGVYGYTF
TRBV3-1/TRBV3-2	TRBJ2-2	NA	NA	TGTGCCAGCAGCCCAGGAGGGGAAGAGACCGGGGAGCTGTTTTTT	CASSPGGEETGELFF
TRBV6-5	TRBJ1-2	TRBD1	NA	TGTGCCAGCACCCTAGGGACAGACCCTTCGGGCTACACCTTC	CASTLGTDPSGYTF
TRBV24-1	TRBJ1-1	NA	NA	TGTGCCACCAGTGGTCGGGGGACTGAAGCTTTCTTT	CATSGRGTEAFF
TRBV6-5	TRBJ2-5	NA	NA	TGTGCCAGCAGGCTCGGTTGGGCGGAGACCCAGTACTTC	CASRLGWAETQYF
TRBV5-1	TRBJ2-5	NA	NA	TGCGCCAGCAGCTGGAGGGGCGGATCCTTCCAAGAGACCCAGTACTTC	CASSWRGGSFQETQYF
TRBV6-2/TRBV6-3	TRBJ2-3	TRBD1	NA	TGTGCCAGCAGTTACTTTAGGACAGGGGGATCGGATACGCAGTATTTT	CASSYFRTGGSDTQYF
TRBV30	TRBJ2-1	NA	NA	TGTGCCTGGAGTGCGTACAATGAGCAGTTCTTC	CAWSAYNEQFF
TRBV5-1	TRBJ1-4	TRBD1	NA	TGCGCCAGCAGGGACAGGGGAGAAAAACTGTTTTTT	CASRDRGEKLFF
TRBV6-2/TRBV6-3	TRBJ1-2	NA	NA	TGTGCCAGCAGTTACCCTGACGATGGCTACACCTTC	CASSYPDDGYTF
TRBV6-4	TRBJ2-1	TRBD1	NA	TGTGCCAGCAGCCGGGACAGGGAACCCAATGAGCAGTTCTTC	CASSRDREPNEQFF
TRBV12-3/TRBV12-4	TRBJ2-7	NA	NA	TGTGCCAGCAGTGTCTATTCGACCTACGAGCAGTACTTC	CASSVYSTYEQYF
TRBV5-8	TRBJ2-1	NA	NA	TGTGCCAGCAGCTTGAGCTGGATCAATGAGCAGTTCTTC	CASSLSWINEQFF
TRBV9	TRBJ1-2	TRBD1	NA	TGTGCCAGCAGCCCAAGGGACAGATCGGTCTATGGCTACACCTTC	CASSPRDRSVYGYTF